Listed below are T cell receptor beta chains from one sample, sequenced in a study of blood T cells in healthy people across ages. TCRdb analysed the 5' RACE reads with MiXCR anew, one entry per CDR3 protein. Among about 640,000 distinct CDR3 sequences listed, around two fifths were seen once. Sequenced input: blood. These receptors were collected from a man older than 75 in good health. Each CDR3 is given with its conserved first and last residue. D genes are given only for firm matches. The size entry is marked missing in some rows and otherwise reads once, few, many or a size class.

d_gene: -
v_gene: TRBV12-3/TRBV12-4
abundance: -
j_gene: TRBJ2-7
CDR3aa: CASSLAGNPVEQYF
CDR3nt: TGTGCCAGCAGTTTGGCAGGGAATCCGGTCGAGCAGTACTTC

d_gene: TRBD1
v_gene: TRBV7-9
abundance: -
j_gene: TRBJ1-1
CDR3aa: CASSFSRTGNMNTEAFF
CDR3nt: TGTGCCAGCAGCTTTAGTAGGACAGGGAACATGAACACTGAAGCTTTCTTT

d_gene: TRBD2
v_gene: TRBV2
abundance: few
j_gene: TRBJ2-1
CDR3aa: CARTALAGDRNEQFF
CDR3nt: TGTGCCAGGACCGCCTTAGCGGGAGACCGCAATGAGCAGTTCTTC

d_gene: TRBD1
v_gene: TRBV7-2
abundance: -
j_gene: TRBJ1-2
CDR3aa: CASSLLHRTGGNYGYTF
CDR3nt: TGTGCCAGCAGCTTACTTCACCGGACAGGGGGCAACTATGGCTACACCTTC

d_gene: TRBD2
v_gene: TRBV9
abundance: few
j_gene: TRBJ2-7
CDR3aa: CASSVSGTRGYEQYF
CDR3nt: TGTGCCAGCAGCGTATCCGGGACTAGAGGCTACGAGCAGTACTTC

d_gene: TRBD1
v_gene: TRBV20-1
abundance: -
j_gene: TRBJ2-7
CDR3aa: CSAPLRQGPYEQYF
CDR3nt: TGCAGTGCACCCCTCAGACAGGGACCCTACGAGCAGTACTTC

d_gene: TRBD2
v_gene: TRBV5-1
abundance: -
j_gene: TRBJ2-7
CDR3aa: CASSLIEAGGPGEQYF
CDR3nt: TGCGCCAGCAGCTTGATTGAAGCGGGAGGGCCTGGGGAGCAGTACTTC

d_gene: TRBD1
v_gene: TRBV6-2/TRBV6-3
abundance: -
j_gene: TRBJ1-1
CDR3aa: CASSYSPGQGASEAFF
CDR3nt: TGTGCCAGCAGTTACTCCCCCGGACAGGGGGCCTCTGAAGCTTTCTTT

d_gene: -
v_gene: TRBV4-3
abundance: many
j_gene: TRBJ1-1
CDR3aa: CASSQGIHTEAFF
CDR3nt: TGCGCCAGCAGCCAAGGTATCCACACTGAAGCTTTCTTT

d_gene: -
v_gene: TRBV5-1
abundance: -
j_gene: TRBJ2-1
CDR3aa: CASSLELASYKEQFF
CDR3nt: TGCGCCAGCAGCTTGGAACTAGCCTCCTACAAGGAGCAGTTCTTC

d_gene: -
v_gene: TRBV20-1
abundance: few
j_gene: TRBJ2-1
CDR3aa: CSARRAGFVYNEQFF
CDR3nt: TGCAGTGCTAGGAGGGCGGGGTTCGTCTACAATGAGCAGTTCTTC

d_gene: -
v_gene: TRBV13
abundance: few
j_gene: TRBJ2-7
CDR3aa: CASAVSLTYEQYF
CDR3nt: TGTGCCAGCGCGGTTAGTCTAACCTACGAGCAGTACTTC

d_gene: TRBD2
v_gene: TRBV18
abundance: -
j_gene: TRBJ2-5
CDR3aa: CASSSGIWETQYF
CDR3nt: TGTGCCAGCTCAAGCGGGATTTGGGAGACCCAGTACTTC

d_gene: -
v_gene: TRBV30
abundance: few
j_gene: TRBJ2-5
CDR3aa: CAWSDRLFETQYF
CDR3nt: TGTGCCTGGAGTGATCGGCTATTTGAGACCCAGTACTTC

d_gene: -
v_gene: TRBV5-5
abundance: -
j_gene: TRBJ1-5
CDR3aa: CASSPGQFSAEPQHF
CDR3nt: TGTGCCAGCAGCCCTGGACAGTTTAGCGCGGAGCCCCAGCATTTT

d_gene: TRBD2
v_gene: TRBV3-1
abundance: few
j_gene: TRBJ2-1
CDR3aa: CASSQPGLAASGVHNEQFF
CDR3nt: TGTGCCAGCAGCCAACCGGGACTAGCGGCGTCAGGCGTCCACAATGAGCAGTTCTTC

d_gene: -
v_gene: TRBV6-5
abundance: -
j_gene: TRBJ1-1
CDR3aa: CASRPPGRNTEAFF
CDR3nt: TGTGCCAGCAGACCACCTGGACGGAACACTGAAGCTTTCTTT

d_gene: TRBD2
v_gene: TRBV20-1
abundance: -
j_gene: TRBJ2-1
CDR3aa: CSVRGLAGVGEQFF
CDR3nt: TGCAGTGTTAGAGGGCTAGCGGGAGTTGGAGAGCAGTTCTTC

d_gene: -
v_gene: TRBV7-2
abundance: many
j_gene: TRBJ2-7
CDR3aa: CASRPPGGLMPREQYF
CDR3nt: TGTGCCAGCAGACCACCAGGGGGACTCATGCCCCGCGAGCAGTACTTC

d_gene: -
v_gene: TRBV9
abundance: -
j_gene: TRBJ2-3
CDR3aa: CASSVARRSTDTQYF
CDR3nt: TGTGCCAGCAGCGTAGCTCGCAGGAGCACAGATACGCAGTATTTT

d_gene: TRBD1
v_gene: TRBV7-2
abundance: -
j_gene: TRBJ1-1
CDR3aa: CASSLATGGLSTEAFF
CDR3nt: TGTGCCAGCAGCTTAGCGACAGGGGGGTTGAGCACTGAAGCTTTCTTT

d_gene: -
v_gene: TRBV29-1
abundance: few
j_gene: TRBJ2-1
CDR3aa: CSVAVGDKVSYNEQFF
CDR3nt: TGCAGCGTTGCGGTTGGAGATAAAGTCTCCTACAATGAGCAGTTCTTC

d_gene: -
v_gene: TRBV25-1
abundance: -
j_gene: TRBJ2-1
CDR3aa: CASSESSRGSGNEQFF
CDR3nt: TGTGCCAGCAGTGAATCTAGCAGGGGCTCGGGGAATGAGCAGTTCTTC

d_gene: -
v_gene: TRBV9
abundance: -
j_gene: TRBJ2-1
CDR3aa: CASSVRLEDNEQFF
CDR3nt: TGTGCCAGCAGCGTACGACTTGAGGACAATGAGCAGTTCTTC

d_gene: TRBD2
v_gene: TRBV4-3
abundance: -
j_gene: TRBJ2-2
CDR3aa: CASSQDSAGAGTGELFF
CDR3nt: TGCGCCAGCAGCCAAGATTCAGCGGGAGCGGGGACCGGGGAGCTGTTTTTT

d_gene: -
v_gene: TRBV4-1
abundance: few
j_gene: TRBJ2-1
CDR3aa: CASSQPPSLPYNEQFF
CDR3nt: TGCGCCAGCAGCCAACCCCCTAGCCTACCCTACAATGAGCAGTTCTTC

d_gene: TRBD1
v_gene: TRBV11-2
abundance: -
j_gene: TRBJ2-6
CDR3aa: CASSHRGVGSGANVLTF
CDR3nt: TGTGCCAGCAGTCACAGGGGGGTAGGCTCTGGGGCCAACGTCCTGACTTTC

d_gene: -
v_gene: TRBV11-2
abundance: -
j_gene: TRBJ2-5
CDR3aa: CASSPLPIVAETQYF
CDR3nt: TGTGCCAGCAGCCCACTCCCCATCGTGGCTGAGACCCAGTACTTC

d_gene: -
v_gene: TRBV15
abundance: few
j_gene: TRBJ2-6
CDR3aa: CATSRDKALSGANVLTF
CDR3nt: TGTGCCACCAGCAGAGATAAGGCCCTCTCTGGGGCCAACGTCCTGACTTTC

d_gene: -
v_gene: TRBV4-2
abundance: -
j_gene: TRBJ1-5
CDR3aa: CASSSRLGDDQPQHF
CDR3nt: TGTGCCAGCAGCTCCCGACTGGGGGACGATCAGCCCCAGCATTTT

d_gene: TRBD2
v_gene: TRBV29-1
abundance: -
j_gene: TRBJ2-1
CDR3aa: CSVEEKRGPSYNEQFF
CDR3nt: TGCAGCGTTGAAGAGAAGCGGGGGCCCTCCTACAATGAGCAGTTCTTC